A selection of T cell receptor beta chains follows, all from one sample in a study of blood T cell repertoires in COVID-19. Assay: immunoSEQ multiplex PCR; the TCRdb copy retains only in-frame clones and omits some. The data hold approximately 110,000 clones, with around 89% observed a single time. The sequenced sample consisted of peripheral blood. The receptors were gathered from a woman of 80 years or more with acute or convalescent COVID-19. Both conserved end residues are part of each CDR3. The D gene is left open where the match is weak. Some rows mark clone size as missing; the rest say once, few, many or name a class of expanded clone.

j_call | v_call | d_call | clone_size | cdr3_aa | cdr3_nt
TRBJ1-6 | TRBV29-1 | . | . | CSVQTGINSPLHF | TGCAGCGTGCAAACAGGGATTAATTCACCCCTCCACTTT
TRBJ1-5 | TRBV19 | TRBD1 | . | CASSIDWTGLNQPQHF | TGTGCCAGTAGTATAGACTGGACAGGTCTTAATCAGCCCCAGCATTTT
TRBJ2-3 | TRBV4-3 | . | . | CASSQDWTVTRTDTQYF | TGCGCCAGCAGCCAAGACTGGACAGTAACCCGCACAGATACGCAGTATTTT
TRBJ1-1 | TRBV7-8 | TRBD1 | . | CASSLARTGEGEAFF | TGTGCCAGCAGCTTAGCCCGGACAGGGGAGGGTGAAGCTTTCTTT
TRBJ2-1 | TRBV6-5 | TRBD2 | . | CASSYNRGGRNEQFF | TGTGCCAGCAGTTACAACCGGGGGGGCCGCAATGAGCAGTTCTTC
TRBJ2-7 | TRBV2 | . | . | CASEAAGGMYEQYF | TGTGCCAGCGAAGCGGCAGGGGGGATGTACGAGCAGTACTTC
TRBJ1-4 | TRBV5-1 | TRBD1 | . | CASSLARGAGEKLFF | TGCGCCAGCAGCTTGGCCAGGGGGGCTGGTGAAAAACTGTTTTTT
TRBJ1-1 | TRBV28 | . | . | CASRPGVDTEAFF | TGTGCCAGCAGGCCAGGGGTGGACACTGAAGCTTTCTTT
TRBJ1-2 | TRBV18 | TRBD1 | . | CASSIPGTDNYGYTF | TGTGCCAGCTCAATTCCCGGGACAGATAACTATGGCTACACCTTC
TRBJ1-1 | TRBV12-3/TRBV12-4 | . | . | CASSPRENTEAFF | TGTGCCAGCAGCCCCCGGGAGAACACTGAAGCTTTCTTT
TRBJ2-2 | TRBV27 | . | . | CASGFTGELFF | TGTGCCTCAGGCTTCACCGGGGAGCTGTTTTTT
TRBJ1-6 | TRBV5-4 | . | . | CASSTTVGSILGNSPLHF | TGTGCCAGCAGCACGACAGTAGGCAGTATCCTCGGTAATTCACCCCTCCACTTT
TRBJ2-2 | TRBV10-3 | TRBD1 | . | CAIRAGTANTGELFF | TGTGCCATCAGAGCCGGGACAGCGAACACCGGGGAGCTGTTTTTT
TRBJ2-3 | TRBV28 | TRBD2 | . | CASSKPGLAGGITDTQYF | TGTGCCAGCAGTAAACCGGGACTAGCGGGGGGGATCACAGATACGCAGTATTTT
TRBJ2-1 | TRBV9 | . | once | CASSQITRRSDSYNEQFF | TGTGCCAGCAGCCAAATAACCCGTCGGTCCGACTCCTACAATGAGCAGTTCTTC